This T cell receptor (beta chain) came from a study of T cell responses to AZD1222 COVID-19 vaccine (dated by TCRdb to the early 2020s). For the wider study: AZD1222 recipients whose second dose came at about 4 weeks and those whose second dose came at about 12 weeks were combined into one group, since spike-specific TCR depth and breadth did not differ between the two schedules. TCR sequencing was performed for over 230 trial participants, of whom about 200 were given two doses of AZD1222 and around 25 were given two doses of MenACWY control vaccine. Trial participants were enrolled by age into 18-55, 56-69 and 70-plus year subgroups, with about 150, 27 and 61 TCR-sequenced participants respectively. What the study reported, not specific to this receptor: Reportedly, almost half of the unique spike-specific TCRs recognized epitopes lying outside the regions that are mutated in the B.1.351 and B.1.1.7 variants. Participants were mostly white British, with more females than males. The authors suggested clonal diversity may have been underestimated. In the small 56-69-year group, the increase in depth fell short of significance, most likely because of low power. Only six or seven AZD1222 recipients were SARS-CoV-2 seropositive at baseline, limiting conclusions about previously exposed vaccinees. No day 14 peak-response samples were available, so repertoires were characterized only after the peak T cell response. After two AZD1222 doses, spike-specific TCR breadth and depth were significantly higher than at day 0 and than in MenACWY recipients. Vaccine-associated CD4 TCRs spanned the whole spike protein, with dominant responses in regions 160-218 and 743-854.

Read against the paper, the sample's time point label means: baseline before first vaccination. Vaccinee samples were obtained from the UK trials COV001 and COV002, which included a single-blind randomized controlled phase 2/3 trial of AZD1222 (ChAdOx1 nCoV-19) in healthy adults. For TCRbeta chain sequencing, PBMC samples were collected from trial participants at day 0 and at day 28 after the second dose. This clone has a handful of counts. Its antigen is unknown. Per-base quality was not reported, and no clone a single base away is much larger than it. The CDR3 regions of human TCRbeta chains were analyzed by immunosequencing. On the study's bioinformatics: TCRs in the repertoires were matched against a reference library of SARS-CoV-2-specific TCRs that had been generated with the MIRA antigen-specificity platform. Breadth was defined as the fraction of unique TCRs that were SARS-CoV-2-associated. Depth was defined as the fraction of total T cells that were SARS-CoV-2-associated. Using the MIRA data, every spike-specific TCR was mapped to the spike region that the TCR reacted to and assigned to either a CD4 or a CD8 class. Log10-transformed breadth and depth values were compared by one-way ANOVA with Sidak's multiple comparisons tests. Drawn from immuneACCESS, this table holds only the in-frame rearrangements with V and J called that TCRdb kept. Clones are partly lost; checked studies trace under half to an unresolved V gene and leave the rest unexplained. That table furnishes V, J and clone size, whereas the DNA furnished D and trimming. This sample is represented by 85,000 to 130,000 clones; 89% of them were singletons. The ten largest account for 18% of the sample.

The germline V gene (reference sequence) sets CDR1 to MNHEY and CDR2 to SMNVEV. The junction carries 14 bases between V and J, which are trimmed by 4 bases and 11 bases respectively. From the cysteine through the phenylalanine, the CDR3 covers 13 amino acids. The sequence is cut down to CDR3 DNA, 39 bases in frame from base 1. Recombination joined TRBV27 with TRBJ1-4; TRBD1 is possibly the D segment (5 matching bases). This sequence originates from an adult in good health. The sample was peripheral blood, taken on day 0 of AZD1222 vaccination. For the CDR3, the sequence is CASSYERGRKLFF. In nucleotides, the sequence is TGTGCCAGCAGTTATGAGAGGGGCCGGAAACTGTTTTTT.